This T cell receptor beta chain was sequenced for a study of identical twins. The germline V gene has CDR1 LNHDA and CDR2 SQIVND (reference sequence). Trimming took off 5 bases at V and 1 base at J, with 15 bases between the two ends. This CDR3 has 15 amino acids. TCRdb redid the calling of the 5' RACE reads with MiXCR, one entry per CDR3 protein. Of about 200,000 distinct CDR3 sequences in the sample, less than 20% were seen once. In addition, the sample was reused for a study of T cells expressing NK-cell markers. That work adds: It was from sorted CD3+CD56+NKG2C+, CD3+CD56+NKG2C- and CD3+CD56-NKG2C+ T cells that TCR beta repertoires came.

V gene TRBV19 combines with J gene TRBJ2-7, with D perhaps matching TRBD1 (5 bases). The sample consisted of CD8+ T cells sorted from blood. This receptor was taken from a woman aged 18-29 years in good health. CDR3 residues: CASSPSQQGSYEQYF. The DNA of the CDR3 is TGTGCCAGTAGTCCCTCCCAGCAGGGTTCCTACGAGCAGTACTTC.